The sample holds a few counts of the clone carrying this T cell receptor (beta chain). Its antigen is unidentified. TCRdb passed the reads through MiXCR, listing each CDR3 protein once. The top ten clones hold roughly 90% of a sample with 40,000 to 60,000 distinct CDR3 sequences, about 20% of them seen once. The data stem from a study of T cell repertoires in cytomegalovirus infection. The overall study: Selection of CMV epitopes for the study included recently identified HLA-C-restricted and well-studied HLA-B-restricted ones. Matching HLA type and CMV infection were both indicated by public TCR beta signatures.

General study results and limits: Cumulative public TCR beta family frequency identified CMV carriers with the relevant HLA.

The sequences come from CD8+ T cells from cultured PBMCs, collected from culture after CMV antigen stimulation. The sequence came from a human donor in good health (CMV status not recorded). Some clones in this sample may be carry-over from other donors' samples.

Here the CDR3 DNA reads TGTGCCAGCACCCCAGGGACTCCCACAGATACGCAGTATTTT. Its translation: CASTPGTPTDTQYF. The rearrangement joins TRBV12-3 or TRBV12-4 to TRBJ2-3; D perhaps matches TRBD2 (6 bases). V lost 7 bases and J lost 2, with 13 bases in between. CDR3 length equals 14 residues.